Listed below are T cell receptor beta chains from one sample, sequenced in a study of blood T cell repertoires in COVID-19. Some clones are missing from TCRdb's copy, which holds only in-frame ones; the method was immunoSEQ multiplex PCR. The repertoire consists of about 100,000 clones, with about 80% occurring once and the leading ten covering about 12%. Source material: peripheral blood. These receptor sequences come from a woman in her seventies with acute or convalescent COVID-19. Both conserved end residues are part of each CDR3. The D gene is left open where the match is weak. Expanded clones get a size class; other rows say once, few or many, or leave the size out.

16,NA,TRBD2,TRBV5-1,TRBJ2-1,TGCGCCAGCAGCTTGGGAGGGGCGGGGGGAAACAATGAGCAGTTCTTC,CASSLGGAGGNNEQFF
15,NA,NA,TRBV18,TRBJ1-4,TGTGCCAGCTCACTCCAGGGTCCAGCTAATGAAAAACTGTTTTTT,CASSLQGPANEKLFF
15,once,TRBD2,TRBV19,TRBJ2-1,TGTGCCAGTAGTCGGGGCAGCGGGGTTTACAATGAGCAGTTCTTC,CASSRGSGVYNEQFF
15,NA,TRBD1,TRBV11-2,TRBJ1-1,TGTGCCAGCAGCTTCGGGACAGGGGGCGCCTCTGAAGCTTTCTTT,CASSFGTGGASEAFF
15,many,NA,TRBV7-2,TRBJ1-3,TGTGCCAGCAGCTTATCAGGGAACTCTGGAAACACCATATATTTT,CASSLSGNSGNTIYF
14,NA,TRBD2,TRBV3-1/TRBV3-2,TRBJ2-4,TGTGCCAGCAGCCCGGGACTAGTGGGGAACATTCAGTACTTC,CASSPGLVGNIQYF
15,NA,NA,TRBV5-6,TRBJ1-5,TGTGCCAGCAGCCTGGGAGGGTTTAGCAATCAGCCCCAGCATTTT,CASSLGGFSNQPQHF
15,NA,TRBD1,TRBV28,TRBJ1-5,TGTGCCAGCGTTTGGCTTCAGGGGGTAGTCCAGCCCCAGCATTTT,CASVWLQGVVQPQHF
13,NA,NA,TRBV5-4,TRBJ2-2,TGTGCCGCGCGGGGAACTCACACCGGGGAGCTGTTTTTT,CAARGTHTGELFF
13,NA,NA,TRBV21-1,TRBJ1-2,TGTGCCAGCAGCAAAGGTCACTTTCATGGCTACACCTTC,CASSKGHFHGYTF
16,NA,NA,TRBV7-7,TRBJ2-3,TGTGCCAGCAGCTTATCCGGACAGGGAGGGGGTGGTACGCAGTATTTT,CASSLSGQGGGGTQYF
18,NA,TRBD2,TRBV10-3,TRBJ2-7,TGTGCCATCAGTGAGTCGGGACTAGCGGGGGGGCCAATGGACGAGCAGTACTTC,CAISESGLAGGPMDEQYF
15,few,NA,TRBV3-1/TRBV3-2,TRBJ2-3,TGTGCCAGCAGCCAAACTGCGGGGAACACAGATACGCAGTATTTT,CASSQTAGNTDTQYF
14,few,NA,TRBV5-1,TRBJ2-7,TGCGCCAGCAGCTTCTTGGACAGCTCCTACGAGCAGTACTTC,CASSFLDSSYEQYF
18,NA,TRBD1,TRBV4-1,TRBJ1-4,TGCGCCAGCAGCCAAGTGAGGACAGGGGGCGTGTTTAATGAAAAACTGTTTTTT,CASSQVRTGGVFNEKLFF
14,once,TRBD1,TRBV6-2/TRBV6-3,TRBJ1-1,TGTGCCAGCAGTTACGAGGGGGCGAGGATTGGGGCTTTCTTT,CASSYEGARIGAFF
13,NA,NA,TRBV25-1,TRBJ2-7,TGTGCCAGCAGTAGTAACACCTTCTACGAGCAGTACTTC,CASSSNTFYEQYF
14,NA,TRBD1,TRBV6-6,TRBJ1-5,TGTGCCACCGGGGACAGGGGAACCAATCAGCCCCAGCATTTT,CATGDRGTNQPQHF
12,NA,NA,TRBV2,TRBJ1-5,TGTGCCAGCAGTCCCTCCAATCAGCCCCAGCATTTT,CASSPSNQPQHF
21,NA,TRBD1,TRBV19,TRBJ1-2,TGTGCCAGTAGTTACACTCTCCCGGGACAGGGTCTCCCGAGCGAACACTATGGCTACACCTTC,CASSYTLPGQGLPSEHYGYTF
17,NA,NA,TRBV7-9,TRBJ1-4,TGTGCCAGCAGCGAGAGACAGTTGGTAGCAACTAATGAAAAACTGTTTTTT,CASSERQLVATNEKLFF
16,NA,TRBD2,TRBV6-5,TRBJ2-1,TGTGCCAGCAGTTACATGACGACTAGCCGGTACAATGAGCAGTTCTTC,CASSYMTTSRYNEQFF
12,NA,NA,TRBV12-3/TRBV12-4,TRBJ1-1,TGTGCCAGCAGTTTGGGGGCAGGTGAAGCTTTCTTT,CASSLGAGEAFF
16,NA,NA,TRBV10-3,TRBJ1-1,TGTGCCATCAGTGAGTCGAATGCGGCCCTTTACACTGAAGCTTTCTTT,CAISESNAALYTEAFF
17,NA,NA,TRBV5-1,TRBJ1-3,TGCGCCAGCAGCTTGGGGTCAGGGGATGTCTCTGGAAACACCATATATTTT,CASSLGSGDVSGNTIYF
13,NA,TRBD1,TRBV19,TRBJ1-1,TGTGCCAGCCGGAGACAGGGAAACACTGAAGCTTTCTTT,CASRRQGNTEAFF
14,NA,NA,TRBV5-1,TRBJ1-1,TGCGCCAGCAGCTTGGACGGGGTAGGCACTGAAGCTTTCTTT,CASSLDGVGTEAFF
17,NA,NA,TRBV29-1,TRBJ1-1,TGCAGCGTTGAAGTTCCCGCGTGGGCGGGGGGCGTTACTGAAGCTTTCTTT,CSVEVPAWAGGVTEAFF
16,NA,TRBD2,TRBV5-1,TRBJ2-5,TGCGCCAGCAGCTTGGTGGTAGCGGGGGGCCAAGAGACCCAGTACTTC,CASSLVVAGGQETQYF
14,NA,NA,TRBV7-9,TRBJ1-3,TGTGCCAGCAGCCCCGGGACTGCTGGAAACACCATATATTTT,CASSPGTAGNTIYF
15,many,NA,TRBV6-5,TRBJ1-3,TGTGCCAGCACCCGACATTTAAGAAGGGGAAACACCATATATTTT,CASTRHLRRGNTIYF
14,many,TRBD1,TRBV2,TRBJ1-2,TGTGCCAGCAGGGCCCCGACAGGGGGCTATGGCTACACCTTC,CASRAPTGGYGYTF
15,NA,TRBD1,TRBV19,TRBJ2-7,TGTGCCAGTAGTTCCGGGACAGCCGAAGCCTACGAGCAGTACTTC,CASSSGTAEAYEQYF
16,NA,NA,TRBV5-6,TRBJ2-3,TGTGCCAGCAGCTTGGTAAAACTGTCCCGCACAGATACGCAGTATTTT,CASSLVKLSRTDTQYF
14,NA,NA,TRBV3-1/TRBV3-2,TRBJ2-3,TGTGCCAGCAGCCAAGCGGGGGGCCGTGATACGCAGTATTTT,CASSQAGGRDTQYF
16,NA,TRBD1,TRBV4-3,TRBJ2-2,TGCGCCAGCAGCCAGGGGACAGAGCTGAACACCGGGGAGCTGTTTTTT,CASSQGTELNTGELFF
12,NA,NA,TRBV12-3/TRBV12-4,TRBJ2-3,TGTGCCAGCACCGGAGACGGAATCAAGCAGTATTTT,CASTGDGIKQYF
13,NA,TRBD1,TRBV3-1/TRBV3-2,TRBJ1-2,TGTGCCAGCAGCCCTCGGGACAGGGGGGGCTACACCTTC,CASSPRDRGGYTF
15,NA,NA,TRBV7-6,TRBJ2-2,TGTGCCAGCAGCTTAGGGGGGGAAAACACCGGGGAGCTGTTTTTT,CASSLGGENTGELFF
16,NA,TRBD2,TRBV9,TRBJ2-3,TGTGCCAGCAGCGTAGTAAGCGGGGGGGCTTCGGATACGCAGTATTTT,CASSVVSGGASDTQYF
14,NA,TRBD2,TRBV9,TRBJ2-1,TGTGCCAGCAGCTCAGAAGTGGGGGGGATGGAGCAGTTCTTC,CASSSEVGGMEQFF
16,NA,NA,TRBV19,TRBJ1-5,TGTGCCAGTAGTGGTTCCCGTTCGGGCGATACAGGGTTACAGCATTTT,CASSGSRSGDTGLQHF
18,once,NA,TRBV7-2,TRBJ2-1,TGTGCCAGCAGCTTAGTTTCGGGCCGGAGGTCCGGGGACTATGAGCAGTTCTTC,CASSLVSGRRSGDYEQFF
14,NA,NA,TRBV5-6,TRBJ1-4,TGTGCCAGCAGCCGTCTGACAGCTAATGAAAAACTGTTTTTT,CASSRLTANEKLFF
19,NA,TRBD2,TRBV11-3,TRBJ2-3,TGTGCCAGCAGCTTAGATCGGTCATGGGGGGGAAGCGGCACAGATACGCAGTATTTT,CASSLDRSWGGSGTDTQYF
13,NA,NA,TRBV4-3,TRBJ1-2,TGCGCCAGCAGCCCGAGAGGTGGGAGGGGCTACACCTTC,CASSPRGGRGYTF
13,NA,TRBD1,TRBV6-5,TRBJ2-7,TGTGCCAGCGGAGGGACAGGGTTCTTAGAGCAGTACTTC,CASGGTGFLEQYF
11,NA,NA,TRBV6-2/TRBV6-3,TRBJ1-6,TGTGCCAGCAGCCGGAGTTCACCCCTCCACTTT,CASSRSSPLHF
15,few,TRBD1,TRBV25-1,TRBJ1-4,TGTGCCAGCAGTGCTCTCGACAGGGGGACCGTCAAACTGTTTTTT,CASSALDRGTVKLFF
15,NA,NA,TRBV28,TRBJ1-6,TGTGCCGCTTCCTACTCCCGGACTGATAATTCACCCCTCCACTTT,CAASYSRTDNSPLHF
11,NA,NA,TRBV3-1/TRBV3-2,TRBJ2-3,TGTGCCAGCAGCTACGCGGATACGCAGTATTTT,CASSYADTQYF
13,NA,NA,TRBV4-3,TRBJ2-1,TGCGCCAGCAGCCAACTCTCAGGGAATGAGCAGTTCTTC,CASSQLSGNEQFF